Below, 25 T cell receptor beta chains from the same sample are listed, as sequenced in a study of cytomegalovirus exposure and HLA in healthy donors. The PCR was carried out with 60 Vbeta primers and 13 Jbeta primers. Sequencing was performed with immunoSEQ multiplex PCR; in TCRdb, only in-frame clones are kept and a portion is missing. The sample contains some 180,000 clones, 65% to 85% of which appear only once. Specimen: PBMCs. The receptors shown here come from a man aged 40-49 years in good health and CMV-seropositive.

This chain links TRBV7-8 with TRBJ1-2; 7 bases map to TRBD1. The CDR3 totals 14 residues. V lost 4 bases, J lost 4 bases, and 6 bases stayed unmatched. Germline CDR1 reads SGHVS; CDR2 reads FQNEAQ. CDR3 coding DNA: TGTGCCAGCAGCTCAGGGGGTGGTGGCTATGGCTACACCTTC. Its translation: CASSSGGGGYGYTF.

V and J are TRBV5-3 and TRBJ1-4; the D gene is possibly TRBD1 (6 bases). TRBV5-3 is an ORF; its function is uncertain. The ends were cut back, 0 bases at V and 3 bases at J, with 9 bases in the middle. This CDR3 comprises 15 residues. The CDR3 bases are TGTGCCAGAAGCTTGGTGGGGGCCTCTAATGAAAAACTGTTTTTT. This translates into CARSLVGASNEKLFF.

The rearrangement uses TRBV5-4 and TRBJ2-5; possibly TRBD1 for D (6 bases). This CDR3 region has 17 residues. The V end was cut by 4 bases, the J end by 0 bases, with 19 bases between. Per the germline V gene, CDR1 is SGHNT and CDR2 is YYREEE (reference sequence). CDR3 nucleotide sequence: TGTGCCAGCAGCCCCGACGGCAGGGGACGGTACCAAGAGACCCAGTACTTC. Protein product: CASSPDGRGRYQETQYF.

V gene TRBV30 combines with J gene TRBJ1-1; D may be TRBD1 (6 bases). The germline CDR1 and CDR2 sequences are GTSNPN and SVGIG (reference sequence). The CDR3 contains 13 residues. With 0 bases removed from V and 5 bases from J, the gap between germline ends came to 10 bases. CDR3 region: CAWSVGGVTEAFF. DNA for the CDR3: TGTGCCTGGAGTGTAGGGGGGGTTACTGAAGCTTTCTTT.

CDR3 sequence (DNA): TGTGCCGGGGACAGGGGGCCAAGCTCTGGAAACACCATATATTTT. Translating it yields CAGDRGPSSGNTIYF. The chain couples TRBV2 to TRBJ1-3; the match to TRBD1 covers 12 bases. CDR1 SNHLY and CDR2 FYNNEI come from the germline V gene. With 11 bases clipped from V and 0 bases from J, the junction kept 5 bases outside the gene matches. This CDR3 is built from 15 residues.

The chain carries TRBV7-8 and TRBJ1-4, with 7 bases fitting TRBD1. The V gene's germline CDR1 is SGHVS and CDR2 FQNEAQ. The CDR3 sequence is 15 residues long. Trimming took 4 bases from V and 7 from J; bases not matched to a gene: 9. In nucleotides, the CDR3 is TGTGCCAGCAGCTGGGGACAGTCGTCTTTTGAAAAACTGTTTTTT. This translates into CASSWGQSSFEKLFF.

The chain uses TRBV5-1 and TRBJ1-5; D might be TRBD1 (6 bases). This CDR3 has 14 amino acids. Germline values: CDR1 SGHRS, CDR2 YFSETQ. V shed 4 bases and J shed 1 base, with 9 bases lying between them. This CDR3 is CASSPQGSNQPQHF. The DNA for the CDR3 is TGCGCCAGCAGCCCCCAGGGGAGCAATCAGCCCCAGCATTTT.

The CDR3 DNA sequence: TGTGCCATTCTCGACACGTTCTCCTACGAGCAGTACTTC. This codes for CAILDTFSYEQYF. The chain recombines TRBV7-8 with TRBJ2-7; D is unclear. There are 13 residues in the CDR3. Trimming left V 10 bases short and J 0 bases short, with 13 bases between. Germline V gene data show CDR1 as SGHVS and CDR2 as FQNEAQ. Full variable domain (missing parts from reference TRBV7-8 and TRBJ2-7): GAGVSQSPRYKVAKRGQDVALRCDPISGHVSLFWYQQALGQGPEFLTYFQNEAQLDKSGLPSDRFFAERPEGSVSTLKIQRTQQEDSAVYLCAILDTFSYEQYFGPGTRLTVT.

This chain connects TRBV5-5 to TRBJ1-1; the D gene is possibly TRBD1 (5 bases). Germline values: CDR1 SGHKS, CDR2 YYEKEE (reference sequence). V dropped 4 bases and J dropped 4 bases, with 20 bases sitting between them. The CDR3 length is 16 residues. CDR3 region: CASSPGSYRRGTEAFF. CDR3 bases: TGTGCCAGCAGCCCCGGGTCTTACCGTAGGGGCACTGAAGCTTTCTTT.

The gene calls are TRBV2 and TRBJ1-2; D might be TRBD1 (5 bases). Germline V gene lookup returns CDR1 SNHLY and CDR2 FYNNEI. The ends were cut back, 4 bases at V and 4 bases at J, with 16 bases in the middle. The CDR3 is 15 residues long. CDR3 bases: TGTGCCAGCAGTGGGGTCAGGGATAATCTCTATGGCTACACCTTC. This encodes CASSGVRDNLYGYTF.

This chain joins TRBV29-1 and TRBJ1-5; D unresolved. From germline, CDR1 is SQVTM and CDR2 ANQGSEA. Trimming removed 4 bases at V and 1 base at J, with 8 bases between. This CDR3 has 13 amino acids. The CDR3 nucleotides are TGCAGCGTTGGGGGAGGGAGCAATCAGCCCCAGCATTTT. This gives the protein CSVGGGSNQPQHF.

The chain recombines TRBV2 with TRBJ1-1; no clear D gene. CDR3 length: 13 amino acids. The germline V gene encodes CDR1 SNHLY and CDR2 FYNNEI. Trimming removed 7 bases from V and 5 bases from J, with 14 bases in between. The CDR3 DNA sequence: TGTGCCAGCAATCGTCAGGAATGGACTGAAGCTTTCTTT. This codes for CASNRQEWTEAFF.

The chain combines TRBV6-5 with TRBJ1-3; unclear D gene. The CDR3 length is 11 residues. Germline-derived CDR1 and CDR2 are MNHEY and SVGAGI. With 7 bases removed from V and 1 base from J, the gap between germline ends came to 2 bases. The CDR3 here is CASTSGNTIYF. The CDR3 DNA reads TGTGCCAGCACTTCTGGAAACACCATATATTTT.

The genes are TRBV4-3 and TRBJ2-3; D is undetermined. In germline, CDR1 is LGHNA, CDR2 YSLEER. V was trimmed by 0 bases and J by 2 bases, leaving 6 bases between them. The CDR3 sequence is 14 residues long. The CDR3 spells CASSQDRFTDTQYF. The CDR3 DNA reads TGCGCCAGCAGCCAAGACAGGTTCACAGATACGCAGTATTTT.

This chain links TRBV27 with TRBJ2-7; 11 nucleotides agree with TRBD1. Per the germline V gene, CDR1 is MNHEY and CDR2 is SMNVEV (reference sequence). V lost 4 bases to trimming and J lost 5 bases; unmatched junction nucleotides: 7. The CDR3 spans 15 residues. In DNA form, the CDR3 reads TGTGCCAGCAGTTCGGCGAGGACAGGGGGCCACGAGCAGTACTTC. Translating gives CASSSARTGGHEQYF.

The chain has TRBV28 and TRBJ2-7; the match to TRBD2 covers 11 bases. The CDR3 spans 15 residues. Germline V gene sequence: CDR1 MDHEN, CDR2 SYDVKM. The junction had 8 bases not matched to a gene; V was cut back by 5 bases and J by 5 bases. The CDR3 reads CASSARGLAVNEQYF. CDR3 DNA sequence: TGTGCCAGCAGTGCCCGGGGACTAGCGGTGAACGAGCAGTACTTC.

This clone was recorded only once. The rearrangement uses TRBV25-1 and TRBJ2-2; the D gene is possibly TRBD2 (5 bases). The CDR3 has 11 residues. Germline assignment: CDR1 MGHDK and CDR2 SYGVNS. Trimming took off 8 bases at V and 7 bases at J, with 8 bases between the two ends. The CDR3 reads CASGRGGELFF. The CDR3 DNA follows: TGTGCCAGCGGTCGGGGCGGGGAGCTGTTTTTT.

The rearrangement links TRBV2 to TRBJ2-2; D unresolved. This CDR3 contains 15 residues. Between the trimmed V and J ends, which lost 6 bases and 4 bases, there was a span of 15 bases. The germline gives CDR1 SNHLY, CDR2 FYNNEI. CDR3 region: CASSPRLRLTGELFF. DNA for the CDR3: TGTGCCAGCAGCCCCCGACTGAGACTCACCGGGGAGCTGTTTTTT.

The chain recombines TRBV19 with TRBJ1-1, with unresolved D. Germline-derived CDR1 and CDR2 are LNHDA and SQIVND (reference sequence). Trimming cost V 0 bases and J 1 base, with 6 bases left between them. The CDR3 is made up of 14 amino acids. CDR3 protein: CASSIETWNTEAFF. CDR3 DNA: TGTGCCAGTAGTATAGAAACTTGGAACACTGAAGCTTTCTTT. The full variable domain, completed using reference TRBV19 and TRBJ1-1, is DGGITQSPKYLFRKEGQNVTLSCEQNLNHDAMYWYRQDPGQGLRLIYYSQIVNDFQKGDIAEGYSVSREKKESFPLTVTSAQKNPTAFYLCASSIETWNTEAFFGQGTRLTVV.

The chain joins TRBV6-6 to TRBJ1-2; no firm D call. There are 15 residues in the CDR3. V was trimmed by 2 bases and J by 4 bases, leaving 14 bases between them. In germline, CDR1 is MNHNY, CDR2 SVGAGI (reference sequence). The CDR3 here is CASSYTAGRAYGYTF. CDR3 sequence (DNA): TGTGCCAGCAGTTACACGGCGGGGAGGGCCTATGGCTACACCTTC.

This clone was counted a single time. This chain joins TRBV4-3 and TRBJ2-7, with D unclear. CDR1 and CDR2 from the germline V gene are LGHNA and YSLEER. The CDR3 is made up of 14 amino acids. V lost 0 bases, J lost 3 bases, and 9 bases lay in between. Here the CDR3 reads CASSQERHLYEQYF. CDR3 nucleotides: TGCGCCAGCAGCCAAGAACGACACCTCTACGAGCAGTACTTC.

This clone was found once. The chain employs TRBV6-1 and TRBJ2-3; D remains ambiguous. The CDR3 extends over 11 amino acids. Between the trimmed V and J ends, which lost 2 bases and 9 bases, there was a span of 6 bases. Germline CDR1 is MNHNS and CDR2 is SASEGT. Here the CDR3 reads CASSEKETQYF. CDR3 DNA: TGTGCCAGCAGTGAAAAAGAGACGCAGTATTTT.

The V and J genes are TRBV5-1 and TRBJ1-3; D unresolved. Trimming removed 1 base from V and 0 bases from J, with 8 bases in between. CDR1 is SGHRS and CDR2 is YFSETQ in the germline V gene. This CDR3 contains 15 residues. CDR3 DNA: TGCGCCAGCAGCTTGATGGGGAGCTCTGGAAACACCATATATTTT. Amino acids: CASSLMGSSGNTIYF.

The V call is TRBV6-5, the J call TRBJ2-7, with D possibly being TRBD2 (7 bases). Looked up from germline, CDR1 is MNHEY and CDR2 is SVGAGI. Trimming removed 0 bases from V and 3 bases from J, with 12 bases in between. The CDR3 is 15 amino acids. The CDR3 loop reads CASSYSSAGHYEQYF. CDR3 nucleotide sequence: TGTGCCAGCAGTTACTCGTCAGCGGGACACTACGAGCAGTACTTC.

The V gene is TRBV28, the J gene TRBJ2-7; the D gene is possibly TRBD2 (7 bases). CDR3 length equals 14 residues. Trimming stripped 7 bases from V and 4 bases from J, with 17 bases between. Germline V gene lookup returns CDR1 MDHEN and CDR2 SYDVKM. CDR3 protein: CASTPGGGQYEQYF. The CDR3 DNA sequence: TGTGCCAGCACCCCTGGGGGGGGCCAATACGAGCAGTACTTC.